The present T cell receptor beta chain was sequenced within a study of blood T cell repertoires in COVID-19. Study-wide context: Samples came from the United States, Italy and Spain, spanning acute and convalescent COVID-19. PBMCs, B-cell-depleted T cells, or T cells were the source of the cDNA or gDNA that made up the material.

Enrolment of Seattle patients took place during active infection, and they were followed longitudinally. In the original processing: For nucleated cells, counts were estimated from reference gene primer amplification. Repertoires were generated with immunoSEQ multiplex PCR, while TCRdb's copy carries only in-frame clones and drops some. The V and J calls and clone size come from that table; D and trimming were worked out from the DNA. The profile covers just over 300,000 clones, with about nine tenths appearing a single time and 1.5% to 2% taken by the ten largest. The TCR sequence derives from a woman aged 25 to 45 with COVID-19, enrolled during active disease. The sample was peripheral blood.

The CDR3 here is CASSLVGSLFGGYTF. Here the CDR3 DNA reads TGTGCCAGCAGCTTAGTCGGTTCTCTTTTTGGTGGCTACACCTTC. The rearrangement uses TRBV7-2 and TRBJ1-2; D is uncertain. Germline V gene lookup returns CDR1 SGHTA and CDR2 FQGNSA. Deletions cut 1 base from V and 7 bases from J, with 16 bases between. CDR3 length: 15 amino acids.